Below are 30 T cell receptor beta chains sequenced from a single sample in a study of blood T cells in healthy people across ages. Together with a sample-barcoded 5' primer, a J-beta primer mix was included in a second PCR lasting about 7 to 12 cycles. TCRdb recomputed calls from the 5' RACE reads with MiXCR, one row per CDR3 protein. Of some 710,000 distinct CDR3 sequences listed, approximately 22% are singletons. Sequencing was performed on blood. The receptors derive from a man between 65 and 79 years old in good health.

This clonotype was seen only a few times. The DNA for the CDR3 is TGCAGCGTTGAGGTAGCAGCAGATACGCAGTATTTT. Translated, it gives CSVEVAADTQYF. The gene calls are TRBV29-1 and TRBJ2-3; D gene uncertain. Per the germline V gene, CDR1 is SQVTM and CDR2 is ANQGSEA. This CDR3 contains 12 residues. The germline V and J ends were trimmed by 3 bases and 4 bases, with 8 bases remaining between them.

This clonotype was observed a handful of times. Sequence at one end of the junction differs from germline and may be a read error. The CDR3 bases are TGTGCCAGCAGCCTTAGCGGGAGAAGGGAGTTCTTC. Protein: CASSLSGRREFF. The rearrangement uses TRBV7-2 and TRBJ2-5, with 9 positions matching TRBD2. The CDR3 is made up of 12 amino acids. Germline loops: CDR1 SGHTA, CDR2 FQGNSA.

In its sample, this clonotype was seen a few times. One base away lies a much larger clone, so this may be a sequencing read error. This chain's CDR3 is CASSIGRGYTDAQYF. The CDR3 nucleotides are TGTGCCAGTAGTATCGGCAGGGGATACACAGATGCGCAGTATTTT. The V and J genes are TRBV19 and TRBJ2-3; D perhaps matches TRBD1 (6 bases). Germline values: CDR1 LNHDA, CDR2 SQIVND (reference sequence). The CDR3 is 15 residues long.

This clonotype occurred a few times. V is TRBV29-1 and J is TRBJ1-1; D possibly corresponds to TRBD1 (5 bases). The V gene's germline CDR1 is SQVTM and CDR2 ANQGSEA. Trimming stripped 6 bases from V and 3 bases from J, with 14 bases between. The CDR3 runs 13 residues. The CDR3 region has the DNA TGCAGCGTCGAGGAAGGGACCTACACTGAAGCTTTCTTT. It is translated as CSVEEGTYTEAFF.

In this sample, this clonotype turned up a few times. The rearrangement uses TRBV28 and TRBJ2-7; maybe TRBD2 (5 bases). The J call may be mistaken, given a closer DNA end match to TRBJ2-5. The CDR3 spans 14 residues. CDR1 and CDR2 (germline): MDHEN, SYDVKM. The CDR3 sequence is CASSSPGYQETQYF. The CDR3 DNA sequence: TGTGCCAGCAGTTCCCCGGGATATCAAGAGACCCAGTACTTC.

The chain couples TRBV28 to TRBJ2-7, with D perhaps TRBD2 (5 bases). This CDR3 has 13 amino acids. Trimming removed 5 bases at V and 2 bases at J, with 10 bases between. CDR1 is MDHEN, CDR2 SYDVKM, per germline. CDR3 in amino acids: CASSEGPTYEQYV. For the CDR3, the DNA is TGTGCCAGCAGTGAGGGTCCGACCTACGAGCAGTACGTC.

This clonotype showed up just a few times. The chain recombines TRBV5-5 with TRBJ1-4, with 7 positions matching TRBD1. CDR1 and CDR2 (germline): SGHKS, YYEKEE (reference sequence). With V trimmed by 0 bases and J by 0 bases, 2 bases remained unmatched. This CDR3 comprises 16 residues. The CDR3 nucleotides are TGTGCCAGCAGCTTGGTGGGGACAGCAACTAATGAAAAACTGTTTTTT. It translates to CASSLVGTATNEKLFF. The complete variable domain, with remaining parts taken from reference TRBV5-5 and TRBJ1-4, reads DAGVTQSPTHLIKTRGQQVTLRCSPISGHKSVSWYQQVLGQGPQFIFQYYEKEERGRGNFPDRFSARQFPNYSSELNVNALLLGDSALYLCASSLVGTATNEKLFFGSGTQLSVL.

V is TRBV20-1 and J is TRBJ1-4; 11 bases map to TRBD1. CDR1 is DFQATT, CDR2 SNEGSKA, per germline (reference sequence). With 6 bases clipped from V and 7 bases from J, the junction kept 16 bases outside the gene matches. This CDR3 has 17 amino acids. The CDR3 nucleotides are TGCAGTGCCGCTCGAAATACAGGGACAGGGGGAGTTGAAAAACTGTTTTTT. The encoded protein is CSAARNTGTGGVEKLFF.

The chain couples TRBV5-1 to TRBJ1-4; the D is unclear. CDR3 size: 13 residues. Germline V CDR1 and CDR2: SGHRS, YFSETQ. The V end lost 4 bases, the J end lost 7 bases, and 11 bases lay between the germline ends. CDR3 residues: CASSTFAGEKLFF. The CDR3 bases are TGCGCCAGCAGCACATTCGCAGGTGAAAAACTGTTTTTT.

CDR3 region: CSVGGSETQYF. In DNA, the CDR3 is TGCAGCGTTGGGGGTTCTGAGACCCAGTACTTC. J is TRBJ2-5 and V is TRBV29-1, with unresolved D. The CDR3 is made up of 11 amino acids. Per germline, CDR1 SQVTM and CDR2 ANQGSEA. V lost 4 bases to trimming and J lost 5 bases, with 8 bases between them.

The chain is built from TRBV3-1 and TRBJ1-1; TRBD1 matches 7 bases. Germline values: CDR1 LGHDT, CDR2 YNNKEL (reference sequence). The CDR3 consists of 16 residues. After removal of 1 base from V and 5 bases from J, the junction contained 10 bases not matched to a gene. The CDR3 spells CASSQGQGVSRTEAFF. CDR3 bases: TGTGCCAGCAGCCAAGGGCAGGGGGTATCAAGGACTGAAGCTTTCTTT.

This clonotype was picked up a small number of times. This sequence joins TRBV6-2 or TRBV6-3 and TRBJ2-2; D is perhaps TRBD1 or TRBD2 (6 bases each). This CDR3 is built from 15 residues. The V gene's germline CDR1 is MNHEY and CDR2 SVGEGT. V was clipped by 8 bases and J by 4 bases, with 17 bases between them. The CDR3 DNA follows: TGTGCCAGCGAAGATGGGGGGCTTGGCACCGGGGAGCTGTTTTTT. Its protein product is CASEDGGLGTGELFF.

The genes are TRBV11-2 and TRBJ1-4, with D possibly being TRBD1 (5 bases). From germline, CDR1 is SGHAT and CDR2 FQNNGV. The CDR3 consists of 15 residues. V was shortened by 3 bases and J by 5 bases, with 13 bases between the two germline ends. For the CDR3, the DNA is TGTGCCAGCAGCTTCGGGCAGGGAAAGAATGAAAAACTGTTTTTT. It translates to CASSFGQGKNEKLFF.

The J gene is TRBJ2-1, the V gene TRBV20-1; TRBD2 matches at 7 bases. The end of the DNA is better explained by TRBJ2-7, so the J call may be wrong. The germline V gene encodes CDR1 DFQATT and CDR2 SNEGSKA (reference sequence). The CDR3 has 13 amino acids. The CDR3 nucleotides are TGCAGTGCTAGAATCCTAGGGAGGGACGAGCAGTACTTC. The encoded protein is CSARILGRDEQYF.

This clonotype was found a few times. This chain joins TRBV28 and TRBJ1-1; 9 bases align to TRBD1. The V gene end was trimmed by 6 bases and the J gene end by 4 bases; junction bases not matched to a gene: 3. The length of the CDR3 is 13 residues. Germline assignment: CDR1 MDHEN and CDR2 SYDVKM. CDR3 sequence (DNA): TGTGCCAGCAGGACAGGGGGAGTCACTGAAGCTTTCTTT. This gives the protein CASRTGGVTEAFF.

This clonotype came up a few times. J is TRBJ1-4 and V is TRBV5-1; D is unresolved. The germline V and J ends were trimmed by 4 bases and 7 bases, with 17 bases remaining between them. The CDR3 is 15 amino acids. In germline, CDR1 is SGHRS, CDR2 YFSETQ. CDR3 in amino acids: CASSPDPDGFEKLFF. CDR3 bases: TGCGCCAGCAGCCCTGATCCAGATGGTTTTGAAAAACTGTTTTTT.

There are a few counts of this clonotype. The chain combines TRBV7-9 with TRBJ2-7; 9 bases map to TRBD2. V dropped 3 bases and J dropped 4; count of bases not matched to a gene: 4. The CDR3 is 14 amino acids. CDR1 and CDR2 from the germline V gene are SEHNR and FQNEAQ (reference sequence). Here the CDR3 reads CASSFSGSRYEQYV. CDR3 nucleotides: TGTGCCAGCAGCTTTAGCGGGAGCAGATACGAGCAGTACGTC.

This chain links TRBV3-1 with TRBJ1-5; 9 nucleotides align to TRBD1. Germline V CDR1 and CDR2: LGHDT, YNNKEL (reference sequence). With 6 bases clipped from V and 2 bases from J, the junction kept 2 bases outside the gene matches. The CDR3 runs 14 residues. The CDR3 region is CASRQGAGNQPQHF. CDR3 in DNA: TGTGCCAGCAGACAGGGGGCCGGCAATCAGCCCCAGCATTTT.

This clonotype was seen a few times. The chain has TRBV20-1 and TRBJ2-3; D assignment may be TRBD1 or TRBD2 (5 bases each). This CDR3 contains 18 residues. Per germline, CDR1 DFQATT and CDR2 SNEGSKA (reference sequence). V lost 0 bases, J lost 0 bases, and 19 bases lay in between. The CDR3 spells CSARDAPRGTGSTDTQYF. The CDR3 bases are TGCAGTGCTAGAGACGCCCCCCGTGGGACCGGTAGCACAGATACGCAGTATTTT.

The chain carries TRBV12-3 or TRBV12-4 and TRBJ1-1; D is unresolved. With 6 bases removed from V and 4 bases from J, the gap between germline ends came to 18 bases. The CDR3 covers 15 residues. CDR3 DNA: TGTGCCAGCAGCCCTCAACAGTTTAGGGCCACTGAAGCTTTCTTT. The encoded protein is CASSPQQFRATEAFF.

V gene TRBV19 combines with J gene TRBJ2-7; a weak D match, TRBD1 (6 bases). CDR1 is LNHDA and CDR2 is SQIVND in the germline V gene (reference sequence). CDR3 size: 14 residues. Trimming left V 3 bases short and J 1 base short, with 10 bases between. DNA of the CDR3: TGTGCCAGTAGTATGACGACAGGATCCTACGAGCAGTACTTC. Amino acid sequence: CASSMTTGSYEQYF.

This clonotype was seen only a few times. The rearrangement uses TRBV5-1 and TRBJ2-1, with D hard to call. Germline V gene lookup returns CDR1 SGHRS and CDR2 YFSETQ. The CDR3 consists of 15 residues. V was clipped by 0 bases and J by 6 bases, with 13 bases between them. The CDR3 nucleotides are TGCGCCAGCAGCTTGGTTTCCCGCCTGGGCAATGAGCAGTTCTTC. Its protein product is CASSLVSRLGNEQFF.

This chain links TRBV7-2 with TRBJ2-7; D may correspond to TRBD1 or TRBD2 (5 bases each). Germline lookup yields CDR1 SGHTA and CDR2 FQGNSA. Trimming removed 4 bases from V and 7 bases from J, with 14 bases in between. The CDR3 loop spans 13 amino acids. CDR3 DNA: TGTGCCAGCAGCTGGGACCCCTCAGAAGAGCAGTACTTC. It specifies CASSWDPSEEQYF.

This chain's CDR3 is CASSEGQGSYNEQFF. DNA of the CDR3: TGTGCCAGCAGTGAGGGACAGGGAAGCTACAATGAGCAGTTCTTC. The genes are TRBV12-3 or TRBV12-4 and TRBJ2-1, with 9 bases aligning to TRBD1. V was pared by 5 bases and J by 3 bases, with 5 bases of the junction left unmatched. The CDR3 covers 15 residues.

The chain joins TRBV24-1 to TRBJ1-1, with D uncertain. V lost 5 bases to trimming and J lost 11 bases, with 14 bases between them. The CDR3 sequence is 12 residues long. Germline assignment: CDR1 KGHDR and CDR2 SFDVKD. The CDR3 DNA reads TGTGCCACCAGTGGAATAGTCGGTGGCGCTTTCTTT. Translated: CATSGIVGGAFF.

This clonotype was recorded many times. The chain uses TRBV29-1 and TRBJ2-5, with D perhaps matching TRBD2 (6 bases). Looked up from germline, CDR1 is SQVTM and CDR2 is ANQGSEA. Trimming pared 3 bases from V and 2 bases from J, leaving 10 bases between. This CDR3 comprises 13 residues. The CDR3 DNA reads as TGCAGCGTTGATAGGCTAGCGCAAGAGACCCAGTACTTC. Encoded protein: CSVDRLAQETQYF.

This clonotype was observed a handful of times. The chain combines TRBV5-1 with TRBJ2-1; TRBD2 matches 8 bases. The CDR3 contains 18 residues. The V gene's germline CDR1 is SGHRS and CDR2 YFSETQ. The V and J ends lost 1 base and 0 bases, in that order; junction bases with no gene match: 9. CDR3 nucleotide sequence: TGCGCCAGCAGCTTGCGGCCTAGCGGGCCCAGCTCCTACAATGAGCAGTTCTTC. Amino acid sequence: CASSLRPSGPSSYNEQFF.

This clonotype was seen a few times. V and J are TRBV19 and TRBJ2-5; 7 bases fit TRBD1. The CDR3 contains 15 residues. J was trimmed by 2 bases and V by 4 bases; bases with no gene match: 7. Per the germline V gene, CDR1 is LNHDA and CDR2 is SQIVND (reference sequence). Here the CDR3 DNA reads TGTGCCAGTAGTACCTCCGGGACAGCTCAAGAGACCCAGTACTTC. Its protein product is CASSTSGTAQETQYF. The whole variable domain, filled in from reference TRBV19 and TRBJ2-5, reads DGGITQSPKYLFRKEGQNVTLSCEQNLNHDAMYWYRQDPGQGLRLIYYSQIVNDFQKGDIAEGYSVSREKKESFPLTVTSAQKNPTAFYLCASSTSGTAQETQYFGPGTRLLVL.

The chain links TRBV12-3 or TRBV12-4 to TRBJ2-7, with D perhaps TRBD1 (6 bases). The CDR3 extends over 14 amino acids. Trimming pared 8 bases from V and 3 bases from J, leaving 17 bases between. The CDR3 nucleotides are TGTGCCAGCGGCACAGGGTCTAAGCTCTACGAGCAGTACTTC. Residues: CASGTGSKLYEQYF.

There are many counts of this clonotype. The V and J genes are TRBV4-3 and TRBJ2-3; 8 nucleotides align to TRBD2. The V gene's germline CDR1 is LGHNA and CDR2 YSLEER. V trimming: 3 bases; J trimming: 6 bases; junction bases outside the gene matches: 17. The CDR3 is made up of 18 amino acids. CDR3: CASSQGTGGTRSLDTQYF. The CDR3 DNA sequence: TGCGCCAGCAGCCAGGGAACGGGAGGGACGCGGTCTTTGGATACGCAGTATTTT.